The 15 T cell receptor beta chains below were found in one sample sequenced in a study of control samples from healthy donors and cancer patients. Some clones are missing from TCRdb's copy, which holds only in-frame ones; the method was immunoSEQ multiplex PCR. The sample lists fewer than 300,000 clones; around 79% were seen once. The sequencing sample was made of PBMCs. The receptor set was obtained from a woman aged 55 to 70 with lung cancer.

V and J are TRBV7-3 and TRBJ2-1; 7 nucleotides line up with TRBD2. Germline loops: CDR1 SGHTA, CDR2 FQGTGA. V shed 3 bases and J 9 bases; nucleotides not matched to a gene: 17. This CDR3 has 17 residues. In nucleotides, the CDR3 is TGTGCCAGCAGCTTGCGCCCTAGCGGTGGGGGAAGGGGTGAGCAGTTCTTC. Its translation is CASSLRPSGGGRGEQFF.

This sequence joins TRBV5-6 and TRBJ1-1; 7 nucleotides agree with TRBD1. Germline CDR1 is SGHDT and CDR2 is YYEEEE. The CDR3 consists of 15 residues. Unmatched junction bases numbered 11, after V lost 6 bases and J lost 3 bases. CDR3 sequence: CASNPVDRDHTEAFF. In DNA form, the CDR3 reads TGTGCCAGCAATCCCGTAGACAGGGACCACACTGAAGCTTTCTTT.

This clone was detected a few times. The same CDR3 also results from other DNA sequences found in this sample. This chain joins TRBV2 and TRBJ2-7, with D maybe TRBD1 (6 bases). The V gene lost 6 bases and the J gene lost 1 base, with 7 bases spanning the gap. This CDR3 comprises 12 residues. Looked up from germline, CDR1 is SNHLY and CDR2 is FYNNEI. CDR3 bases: TGTGCCAGCAGGGACAGATCCTACGAGCAGTACTTC. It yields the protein CASRDRSYEQYF.

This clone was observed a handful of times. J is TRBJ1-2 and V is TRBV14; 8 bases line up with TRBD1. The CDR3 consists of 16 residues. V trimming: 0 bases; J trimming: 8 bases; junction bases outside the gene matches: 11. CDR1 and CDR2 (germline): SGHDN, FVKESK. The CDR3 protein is CASSQEGTGRPEGYTF. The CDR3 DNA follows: TGTGCCAGCAGCCAAGAGGGGACAGGCCGCCCTGAGGGCTACACCTTC.

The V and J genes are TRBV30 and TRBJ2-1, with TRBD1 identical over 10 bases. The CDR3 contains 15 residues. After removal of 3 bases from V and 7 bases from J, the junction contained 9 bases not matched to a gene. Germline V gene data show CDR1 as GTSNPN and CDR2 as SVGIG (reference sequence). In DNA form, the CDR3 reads TGTGCCTGGAGGAGGGACAGGGGACTTCGTAATGAGCAGTTCTTC. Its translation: CAWRRDRGLRNEQFF.

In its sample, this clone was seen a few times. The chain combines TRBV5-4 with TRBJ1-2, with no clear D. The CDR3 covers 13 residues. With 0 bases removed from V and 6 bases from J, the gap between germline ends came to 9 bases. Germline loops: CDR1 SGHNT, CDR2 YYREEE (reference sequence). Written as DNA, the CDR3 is TGTGCCAGCAGCTTGGGTAACGGGAATGGCTACACCTTC. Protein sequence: CASSLGNGNGYTF.

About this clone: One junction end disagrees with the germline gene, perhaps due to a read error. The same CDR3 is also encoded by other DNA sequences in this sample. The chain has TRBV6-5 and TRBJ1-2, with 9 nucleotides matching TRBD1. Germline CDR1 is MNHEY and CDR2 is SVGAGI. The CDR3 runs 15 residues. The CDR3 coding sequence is TGCGCCAGCAGAACCGGGACAGGGTCTTCCTATGGCTACACCTTC. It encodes CASRTGTGSSYGYTF.

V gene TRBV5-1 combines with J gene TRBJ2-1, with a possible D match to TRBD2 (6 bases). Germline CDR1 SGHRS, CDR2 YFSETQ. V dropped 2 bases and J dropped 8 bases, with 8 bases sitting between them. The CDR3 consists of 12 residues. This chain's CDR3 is CASSFWEDEQFF. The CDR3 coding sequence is TGCGCCAGCAGCTTCTGGGAGGATGAGCAGTTCTTC.

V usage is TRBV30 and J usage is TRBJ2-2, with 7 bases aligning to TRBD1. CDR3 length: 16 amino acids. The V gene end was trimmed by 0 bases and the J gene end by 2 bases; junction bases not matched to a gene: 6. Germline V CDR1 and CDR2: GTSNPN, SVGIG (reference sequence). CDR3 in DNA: TGTGCCTGGAGTGTACTAAAGGGGGCCAACACCGGGGAGCTGTTTTTT. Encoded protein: CAWSVLKGANTGELFF.

The CDR3 nucleotides are TGTGCCAGCAGCCCCGGACTAGCGGGAGTTAAGTTCTTC. This encodes CASSPGLAGVKFF. The chain joins TRBV7-2 to TRBJ2-1, with TRBD2 matching 13 bases. Germline V gene lookup returns CDR1 SGHTA and CDR2 FQGNSA. This CDR3 is built from 13 residues. V lost 5 bases and J lost 14; bases outside the gene matches: 6.

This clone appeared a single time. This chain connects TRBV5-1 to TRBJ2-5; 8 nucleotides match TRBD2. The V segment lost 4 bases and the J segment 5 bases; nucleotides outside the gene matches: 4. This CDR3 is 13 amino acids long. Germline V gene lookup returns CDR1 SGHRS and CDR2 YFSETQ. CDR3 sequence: CASSSTSGETQYF. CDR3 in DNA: TGCGCCAGCAGCAGCACTAGCGGCGAGACCCAGTACTTC.

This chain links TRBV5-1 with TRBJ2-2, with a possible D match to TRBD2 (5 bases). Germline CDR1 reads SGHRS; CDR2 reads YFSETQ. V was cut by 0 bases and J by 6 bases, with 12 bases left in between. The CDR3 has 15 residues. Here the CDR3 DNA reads TGCGCCAGCAGCTTGGAAGGGTCGGAGGCCGGGGAGCTGTTTTTT. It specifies CASSLEGSEAGELFF. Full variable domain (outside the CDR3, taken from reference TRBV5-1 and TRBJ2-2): KAGVTQTPRYLIKTRGQQVTLSCSPISGHRSVSWYQQTPGQGLQFLFEYFSETQRNKGNFPGRFSGRQFSNSRSEMNVSTLELGDSALYLCASSLEGSEAGELFFGEGSRLTVL.

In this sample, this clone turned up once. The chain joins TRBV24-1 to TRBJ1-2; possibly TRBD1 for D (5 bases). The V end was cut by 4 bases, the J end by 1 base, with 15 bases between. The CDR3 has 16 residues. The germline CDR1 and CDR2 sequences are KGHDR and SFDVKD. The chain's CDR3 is CATSDGRDGINYGYTF. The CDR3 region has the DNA TGTGCCACCAGTGACGGCCGGGACGGCATTAACTATGGCTACACCTTC.

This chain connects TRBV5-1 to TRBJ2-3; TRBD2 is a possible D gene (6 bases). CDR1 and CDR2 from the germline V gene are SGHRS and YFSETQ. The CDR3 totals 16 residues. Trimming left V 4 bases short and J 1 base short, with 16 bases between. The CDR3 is CASSASDLFGTDTQYF. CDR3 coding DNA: TGCGCCAGCAGCGCTAGCGATCTGTTTGGCACAGATACGCAGTATTTT.

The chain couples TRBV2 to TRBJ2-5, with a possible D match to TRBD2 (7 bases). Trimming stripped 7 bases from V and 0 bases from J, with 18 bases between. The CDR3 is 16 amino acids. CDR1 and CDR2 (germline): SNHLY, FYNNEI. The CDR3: CASNGGGGDHQETQYF. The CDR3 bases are TGTGCCAGCAACGGCGGGGGCGGGGATCACCAAGAGACCCAGTACTTC.